The 18 T cell receptor beta chains below were found in one sample sequenced in a study of response to subunit inactivated influenza vaccine. TCRdb passed the RT-PCR reads through MiXCR, listing each CDR3 protein once. The sample lists fewer than 800,000 distinct CDR3 sequences, about a sixth seen once, with 9.5% to 13% in the top ten. This specimen was PBMCs from blood, taken approximately 13 days after vaccination. The receptors were gathered from a man over 45 who received an inactivated influenza vaccine.

The V call is TRBV6-1, the J call TRBJ2-2; 9 positions match TRBD2. Per the germline V gene, CDR1 is MNHNS and CDR2 is SASEGT. After removal of 6 bases from V and 7 bases from J, the junction contained 6 bases not matched to a gene. The CDR3 contains 14 residues. The CDR3 nucleotides are TGTGCCAGCAGGATCAGCGGGGGGAACGGGGAGCTGTTTTTT. Residues: CASRISGGNGELFF.

This clonotype was seen a handful of times. The chain combines TRBV10-3 with TRBJ2-6, with D tentatively TRBD2 (6 bases). V was pared by 0 bases and J by 1 base, with 13 bases between. This CDR3 is 18 amino acids long. In germline, CDR1 is ENHRY, CDR2 SYGVKD. CDR3: CAISESKGGVSGANVLTF. The CDR3 nucleotides are TGTGCCATCAGTGAGTCGAAGGGAGGAGTGTCTGGGGCCAACGTCCTGACTTTC.

This clonotype was observed a few times. CDR3 protein: CASRTTSGGSYEQYF. For the CDR3, the DNA is TGCGCCAGCAGGACGACTAGCGGGGGCTCCTACGAGCAGTACTTC. The rearrangement links TRBV10-2 to TRBJ2-7; 12 bases are a match to TRBD2. Germline values: CDR1 WSHSY, CDR2 SAAADI. The junction had 3 bases not matched to a gene; V was cut back by 6 bases and J by 0 bases. This CDR3 contains 15 residues.

The rearrangement joins TRBV9 to TRBJ2-5; tentatively, D is TRBD1 or TRBD2 (5 bases each). Trimming pared 5 bases from V and 2 bases from J, leaving 22 bases between. The CDR3 extends over 17 amino acids. Germline assignment: CDR1 SGDLS and CDR2 YYNGEE. The CDR3 loop is CASSSKAGIEGQETQYF. CDR3 nucleotide sequence: TGTGCCAGCAGTAGTAAGGCAGGGATAGAGGGGCAAGAGACCCAGTACTTC. Based on the CDR3 plus reference TRBV9 and TRBJ2-5, the full variable domain is DSGVTQTPKHLITATGQRVTLRCSPRSGDLSVYWYQQSLDQGLQFLIQYYNGEERAKGNILERFSAQQFPDLHSELNLSSLELGDSALYFCASSSKAGIEGQETQYFGPGTRLLVL.

This chain links TRBV7-6 with TRBJ2-7; D is perhaps TRBD2 (5 bases). Trimming took 5 bases from V and 4 from J, leaving 15 bases between them. Germline V lookup: CDR1 SGHVS, CDR2 FNYEAQ. The CDR3 spans 14 residues. The CDR3 sequence: CASSPGVAEYEQYF. CDR3 nucleotide sequence: TGTGCCAGCAGCCCCGGGGTGGCGGAATACGAGCAGTACTTC.

This chain connects TRBV5-1 to TRBJ2-2; 7 bases fit TRBD1. Germline V gene data show CDR1 as SGHRS and CDR2 as YFSETQ. The V gene end was trimmed by 4 bases and the J gene end by 4 bases; junction bases not matched to a gene: 7. The length of the CDR3 is 15 residues. The CDR3 DNA sequence: TGCGCCAGCAGCCTGCGACAGGGTTCCACCGGGGAGCTGTTTTTT. Translation gives CASSLRQGSTGELFF. The full variable domain, rest sourced from reference TRBV5-1 and TRBJ2-2, is KAGVTQTPRYLIKTRGQQVTLSCSPISGHRSVSWYQQTPGQGLQFLFEYFSETQRNKGNFPGRFSGRQFSNSRSEMNVSTLELGDSALYLCASSLRQGSTGELFFGEGSRLTVL.

This clonotype has just a few counts. The chain combines TRBV29-1 with TRBJ2-3; D possibly matches TRBD1 or TRBD2 (5 bases each). Per the germline V gene, CDR1 is SQVTM and CDR2 is ANQGSEA. The CDR3 totals 13 residues. V lost 4 bases to trimming and J lost 2 bases, with 10 bases between them. CDR3 DNA sequence: TGCAGCGTTGCCTGGGGGAACACAGATACGCAGTATTTT. Translation gives CSVAWGNTDTQYF.

The chain couples TRBV29-1 to TRBJ2-6; a weak D match, TRBD1 (5 bases). This CDR3 contains 15 residues. With 4 bases removed from V and 0 bases from J, the gap between germline ends came to 10 bases. Germline CDR1 SQVTM, CDR2 ANQGSEA. The CDR3 DNA follows: TGCAGCGTTGCAGGGTTGTCCTCTGGGGCCAACGTCCTGACTTTC. This sequence encodes CSVAGLSSGANVLTF.

This clonotype was seen only a few times. This chain links TRBV4-1 with TRBJ2-2, with 9 bases fitting TRBD2. The V segment lost 4 bases and the J segment 7 bases; nucleotides outside the gene matches: 13. CDR3 size: 17 residues. The V gene's germline CDR1 is MGHRA and CDR2 YSYEKL. The CDR3 region is CASSLAGGGFAGGELFF. DNA of the CDR3: TGCGCCAGCAGCCTGGCGGGAGGGGGCTTCGCTGGCGGGGAGCTGTTTTTT.

This clonotype has a handful of counts. V gene TRBV24-1 combines with J gene TRBJ1-6, with 10 bases matching TRBD1. The CDR3 totals 17 residues. CDR1 KGHDR and CDR2 SFDVKD come from the germline V gene. The V gene end was trimmed by 7 bases and the J gene end by 7 bases; junction bases not matched to a gene: 12. In DNA, the CDR3 is TGTGCCACCAGCGGAGGGAGTGGACAGGGGGTGAATTCACCCCTCCACTTT. Protein: CATSGGSGQGVNSPLHF.

This clonotype was observed a single time. This chain uses TRBV28 with TRBJ2-7; no definite D call. The CDR3 has 12 residues. Germline V gene sequence: CDR1 MDHEN, CDR2 SYDVKM. V was shortened by 3 bases and J by 4 bases, with 7 bases between the two germline ends. As DNA, the CDR3 is TGTGCCAGCAGTTTCACAGATTACGAGCAGTACTTC. This encodes CASSFTDYEQYF. Looking up the rest from reference TRBV28 and TRBJ2-7 gives the full variable domain: DVKVTQSSRYLVKRTGEKVFLECVQDMDHENMFWYRQDPGLGLRLIYFSYDVKMKEKGDIPEGYSVSREKKERFSLILESASTNQTSMYLCASSFTDYEQYFGPGTRLTVT.

V usage is TRBV9 and J usage is TRBJ2-1; D perhaps matches TRBD2 (6 bases). This CDR3 spans 15 amino acids. Deletions cut 0 bases from V and 4 bases from J, with 11 bases between. Germline lookup yields CDR1 SGDLS and CDR2 YYNGEE. The CDR3 loop reads CASSVDGSGYNEQFF. As DNA, the CDR3 is TGTGCCAGCAGCGTAGATGGTAGCGGATACAATGAGCAGTTCTTC.

This clonotype showed up just a few times. The chain links TRBV6-5 to TRBJ2-7; 8 positions agree with TRBD1. CDR1 and CDR2 from the germline V gene are MNHEY and SVGAGI. The V gene end was trimmed by 2 bases and the J gene end by 0 bases; junction bases not matched to a gene: 6. The CDR3 totals 16 residues. As DNA, the CDR3 is TGTGCCAGCAGTTACCCTACCGGGACAGGCTCCTACGAGCAGTACTTC. The encoded protein is CASSYPTGTGSYEQYF.

CDR3 in amino acids: CSVDPRAETQYF. In DNA, the CDR3 is TGCAGCGTCGACCCCAGGGCAGAGACCCAGTACTTC. The J gene is TRBJ2-5, the V gene TRBV29-1, with D perhaps TRBD1 (5 bases). This CDR3 spans 12 amino acids. Per germline, CDR1 SQVTM and CDR2 ANQGSEA. V was shortened by 6 bases and J by 4 bases, with 12 bases between the two germline ends.

This clonotype showed up just a few times. The CDR3 sequence: CASSLQGGGRLETQYF. The CDR3 DNA reads as TGTGCCAGCAGCTTGCAAGGGGGAGGCCGGTTAGAGACCCAGTACTTC. The rearrangement links TRBV5-4 to TRBJ2-5; D may correspond to TRBD1 or TRBD2 (6 bases each). The CDR3 has 16 residues. Germline V gives CDR1 SGHNT, CDR2 YYREEE (reference sequence). V dropped 1 base and J dropped 4 bases, with 17 bases sitting between them.

This clonotype was recorded a few times. This chain uses TRBV20-1 with TRBJ1-3, with a possible D match to TRBD1 (6 bases). V lost 0 bases and J 7 bases, leaving 10 bases between the germline ends. The CDR3 totals 13 residues. CDR1 DFQATT and CDR2 SNEGSKA come from the germline V gene (reference sequence). The CDR3 region has the DNA TGCAGTGCTAGAGACCAGGGGTATAACACCATATATTTT. This encodes CSARDQGYNTIYF.

In this sample, this clonotype turned up many times. V and J are TRBV11-2 and TRBJ1-2; TRBD1 aligns across 8 bases. The CDR3 totals 13 residues. Trimming removed 5 bases from V and 8 bases from J; junction bases left unmatched: 7. Germline V lookup: CDR1 SGHAT, CDR2 FQNNGV. CDR3 loop: CASSPDRAGGYTF. The CDR3 DNA reads as TGTGCCAGCAGCCCGGACAGGGCGGGGGGCTACACCTTC.

The rearrangement joins TRBV12-3 or TRBV12-4 to TRBJ2-1, with 9 nucleotides matching TRBD2. This CDR3 has 14 amino acids. V shed 3 bases, J shed 10 bases, and the junction held 7 bases outside the gene matches. The CDR3 protein is CASSFGGGAAEQFF. As DNA, the CDR3 is TGTGCCAGCAGTTTTGGCGGGGGGGCCGCCGAGCAGTTCTTC.